One and the same sample provided the 31 T cell receptor beta chains below, sequenced in a study of response to subunit inactivated influenza vaccine (dated 2018 in TCRdb). To prepare the library, RT-PCR was applied. This sample was sequenced with an Illumina HiSeq 2500. Using fastp trimming at Q25 and MiXCR clonotype assembly, TCRdb reanalyzed the public sequencing data and kept in-frame beta chains. Here each entry gathers all rows of one CDR3 protein and keeps the most common genes and DNA. For this sample there are roughly 700,000 distinct CDR3 sequences; over 11% appear just once. 6.5% to 8.5% of the sample rests with the top ten. Sequences were derived from PBMCs from blood, sampled 14 days before vaccination. All receptors come from a man aged 45-65 years who received an inactivated influenza vaccine. Donor details come from another sample of the same person, matched by shared clones.

In this sample, this clonotype turned up a few times. Given a much more abundant clone one base away, this may be a read error. The V and J genes are TRBV7-3 and TRBJ2-3, with TRBD1 matching over 7 bases. The germline V gene has CDR1 SGHTA and CDR2 FQGTGA. V was pared by 5 bases and J by 2 bases, with 4 bases of the junction left unmatched. CDR3 length equals 14 residues. The CDR3 nucleotides are TGTGCCAGCAGCCCGGGACAGCACACAGATACGCAGTATTTT. It yields the protein CASSPGQHTDTQYF.

The sample holds many counts of this clonotype. The chain couples TRBV12-3 or TRBV12-4 to TRBJ2-3, with D tentatively TRBD1 (6 bases). The V gene lost 5 bases and the J gene lost 5 bases, with 14 bases spanning the gap. There are 14 residues in the CDR3. CDR3 nucleotide sequence: TGTGCCAGCAGTGACATCCGGGACAAAGATACGCAGTATTTT. Protein sequence: CASSDIRDKDTQYF.

This clonotype has more than one count but fewer than ten. The chain joins TRBV4-2 to TRBJ2-5; no clear D gene. The CDR3 covers 14 residues. V lost 0 bases and J 4 bases, leaving 9 bases between the germline ends. Germline CDR1 is LGHNA and CDR2 is YNFKEQ. CDR3 amino acids: CASSQEWGGETQYF. CDR3 bases: TGTGCCAGCAGCCAAGAATGGGGTGGAGAGACCCAGTACTTC.

This clonotype was observed a handful of times. This sequence joins TRBV11-2 and TRBJ2-7, with TRBD1 as a possible D gene (6 bases). V was pared by 0 bases and J by 3 bases, with 12 bases between. The germline V gene has CDR1 SGHAT and CDR2 FQNNGV. The CDR3 sequence is 15 residues long. The CDR3 nucleotides are TGTGCCAGCAGCTTAGATCAGACAGGTCGCTACGAGCAGTACTTC. Protein: CASSLDQTGRYEQYF.

This chain connects TRBV20-1 to TRBJ2-6, with TRBD1 as a possible D gene (5 bases). The CDR3 is made up of 13 amino acids. Germline CDR1 DFQATT, CDR2 SNEGSKA (reference sequence). V was pared by 6 bases and J by 3 bases, with 9 bases between. Here the CDR3 DNA reads TGCAGTGCGAAGGGGAATGGGGCCAACGTCCTGACTTTC. The encoded protein is CSAKGNGANVLTF.

Only a few counts were recorded for this clonotype. The CDR3 loop is CASSPDRLRETQYF. The CDR3 region has the DNA TGTGCCAGCAGCCCGGACAGGCTAAGAGAGACCCAGTACTTC. The chain has TRBV7-9 and TRBJ2-5; the match to TRBD1 covers 7 bases. V dropped 5 bases and J dropped 4; count of bases not matched to a gene: 7. CDR3 size: 14 residues. The germline V gene has CDR1 SEHNR and CDR2 FQNEAQ (reference sequence).

CDR3 in amino acids: CASSTPKGWQKVKNIQYF. The CDR3, as DNA: TGTGCCAGCAGCACTCCTAAAGGGTGGCAGAAAGTCAAAAACATTCAGTACTTC. The chain joins TRBV28 to TRBJ2-4; D is uncertain. Germline values: CDR1 MDHEN, CDR2 SYDVKM. V lost 6 bases and J lost 3, with 24 bases in between. The length of the CDR3 is 18 residues.

This chain joins TRBV19 and TRBJ1-5, with a weak D call TRBD1 (6 bases). The CDR3 covers 15 residues. Germline loops: CDR1 LNHDA, CDR2 SQIVND (reference sequence). Between the trimmed V and J ends, which lost 3 bases and 0 bases, there was a span of 9 bases. CDR3 sequence reads: CASSITGISNQPQHF. CDR3 nucleotide sequence: TGTGCCAGTAGTATTACAGGGATTAGCAATCAGCCCCAGCATTTT.

This clonotype showed up many times. V gene TRBV7-2 combines with J gene TRBJ2-7; 9 positions agree with TRBD1. Germline CDR1 is SGHTA and CDR2 is FQGNSA. The V gene end was trimmed by 0 bases and the J gene end by 4 bases; junction bases not matched to a gene: 4. This CDR3 spans 15 amino acids. CDR3 sequence reads: CASSLAGQGTYEQYF. The CDR3 DNA follows: TGTGCCAGCAGCTTAGCGGGACAGGGAACATACGAGCAGTACTTC.

V is TRBV20-1 and J is TRBJ1-4, with D unresolved. V gave up 6 bases and J gave up 0 bases, with 14 bases separating them. The CDR3 is 15 residues long. Per germline, CDR1 DFQATT and CDR2 SNEGSKA (reference sequence). The CDR3 nucleotides are TGCAGTGCCGCGAGAGTCGGGGCAACTAATGAAAAACTGTTTTTT. Residues: CSAARVGATNEKLFF.

The V and J genes are TRBV4-1 and TRBJ2-1; 11 bases are a match to TRBD2. The CDR3 length is 17 residues. V dropped 2 bases and J dropped 8; count of bases not matched to a gene: 11. The germline gives CDR1 MGHRA, CDR2 YSYEKL. In DNA, the CDR3 is TGCGCCAGCAGCCAACACAGTTATAGCGGGGGGGCGGATGAGCAGTTCTTC. This encodes CASSQHSYSGGADEQFF.

The table lists this clonotype with a few counts. The chain joins TRBV19 to TRBJ2-1; D gene unclear. Trimming left V 11 bases short and J 5 bases short, with 10 bases between. The CDR3 contains 11 residues. Germline assignment: CDR1 LNHDA and CDR2 SQIVND (reference sequence). The DNA for the CDR3 is TGTGCCGTAAAGGGCCACAATGAGCAGTTCTTC. This encodes CAVKGHNEQFF.

The rearrangement joins TRBV10-3 to TRBJ2-1; 7 bases match TRBD1. Germline-derived CDR1 and CDR2 are ENHRY and SYGVKD. The CDR3 extends over 14 amino acids. The junction had 12 bases not matched to a gene; V was cut back by 11 bases and J by 5 bases. CDR3 coding DNA: TGTGCCGTTCTCCGGGACAGCCACGACAATGAGCAGTTCTTC. It is translated as CAVLRDSHDNEQFF.

The chain uses TRBV20-1 and TRBJ2-5; possibly TRBD1 for D (5 bases). The length of the CDR3 is 13 residues. Germline CDR1 DFQATT, CDR2 SNEGSKA (reference sequence). V was clipped by 6 bases and J by 5 bases, with 16 bases between them. The CDR3 DNA reads as TGCAGTGCGCTAAGGGGATTTGGGGAGACCCAGTACTTC. Translating gives CSALRGFGETQYF.

This clonotype was seen many times. This sequence joins TRBV5-1 and TRBJ2-2; maybe TRBD1 (6 bases). This CDR3 region has 14 residues. Trimming left V 7 bases short and J 1 base short, with 11 bases between. The V gene's germline CDR1 is SGHRS and CDR2 YFSETQ. The CDR3 nucleotides read TGCGCCAGCGGAAAAGGGGGGAACACCGGGGAGCTGTTTTTT. Amino acid sequence: CASGKGGNTGELFF.

This clonotype occurred a few times. V and J are TRBV7-8 and TRBJ2-7; possibly TRBD1 or TRBD2 for D (5 bases each). The ends were cut back, 5 bases at V and 3 bases at J, with 14 bases in the middle. CDR3 length equals 14 residues. Germline V gene lookup returns CDR1 SGHVS and CDR2 FQNEAQ. The CDR3 loop reads CASSGPGRLYEQYF. Here the CDR3 DNA reads TGTGCCAGCAGCGGTCCGGGACGGCTCTACGAGCAGTACTTC.

This clonotype was observed a handful of times. The genes are TRBV6-2 or TRBV6-3 and TRBJ2-1; no firm D call. This CDR3 spans 16 amino acids. With 5 bases removed from V and 0 bases from J, the gap between germline ends came to 14 bases. The V gene's germline CDR1 is MNHEY and CDR2 SVGEGT. CDR3 region: CASSNLASSSYNEQFF. DNA of the CDR3: TGTGCCAGCAGTAATCTCGCGTCGAGCTCCTACAATGAGCAGTTCTTC.

This clonotype was seen more than once but under ten times. The chain has TRBV19 and TRBJ1-5; 8 positions agree with TRBD1. Germline V gene sequence: CDR1 LNHDA, CDR2 SQIVND (reference sequence). Trimming removed 6 bases from V and 2 bases from J; junction bases left unmatched: 15. This CDR3 has 18 residues. The CDR3 protein is CASSDRGGWSERNQPQHF. The CDR3, as DNA: TGTGCCAGTAGCGACAGGGGCGGGTGGAGCGAGCGCAATCAGCCCCAGCATTTT.

J is TRBJ2-6 and V is TRBV11-2; maybe TRBD2 (6 bases). This CDR3 is built from 16 residues. The V gene's germline CDR1 is SGHAT and CDR2 FQNNGV. V gave up 3 bases and J gave up 3 bases, with 12 bases separating them. The CDR3 protein is CASSLKWDFGANVLTF. DNA of the CDR3: TGTGCCAGCAGCTTGAAATGGGACTTTGGGGCCAACGTCCTGACTTTC. Full variable domain (rest looked up from reference TRBV11-2 and TRBJ2-6): EAGVAQSPRYKIIEKRQSVAFWCNPISGHATLYWYQQILGQGPKLLIQFQNNGVVDDSQLPKDRFSAERLKGVDSTLKIQPAKLEDSAVYLCASSLKWDFGANVLTFGAGSRLTVL.

This clonotype has at least ten counts. The V and J genes are TRBV2 and TRBJ2-3, with 15 positions matching TRBD2. Germline V gene data show CDR1 as SNHLY and CDR2 as FYNNEI. Trimming removed 5 bases from V and 3 bases from J; junction bases left unmatched: 9. The CDR3 covers 18 residues. CDR3 protein: CASSPRGLAGGPTDTQYF. The CDR3 nucleotides are TGTGCCAGCAGTCCGAGAGGACTAGCGGGGGGGCCAACAGATACGCAGTATTTT.

The sample holds a few counts of this clonotype. The chain employs TRBV12-3 or TRBV12-4 and TRBJ1-2; 9 nucleotides match TRBD1. V dropped 5 bases and J dropped 7; count of bases not matched to a gene: 11. The CDR3 spans 15 residues. The CDR3 DNA is TGTGCCAGCAGTCTCTACCAAACAGGGGGCGGTGGCTACACCTTC. This translates into CASSLYQTGGGGYTF.

The CDR3 DNA is TGCGCCAGCAGCCCGACGGCAGGGAACACTGAAGCTTTCTTT. As protein: CASSPTAGNTEAFF. The gene calls are TRBV5-1 and TRBJ1-1, with D uncertain. From germline, CDR1 is SGHRS and CDR2 YFSETQ. This CDR3 comprises 14 residues. The V gene lost 4 bases and the J gene lost 1 base, with 11 bases spanning the gap.

This clonotype was detected many times. The gene calls are TRBV6-5 and TRBJ2-7, with D unclear. V was cut by 0 bases and J by 0 bases, with 9 bases left in between. The CDR3 length is 15 residues. Per germline, CDR1 MNHEY and CDR2 SVGAGI. The CDR3 DNA sequence: TGTGCCAGCAGTTACTCGTGGGAAATCTCCTACGAGCAGTACTTC. It is translated as CASSYSWEISYEQYF.

This clonotype was recorded at least ten times. This chain joins TRBV7-9 and TRBJ2-7; D gene ambiguous. The germline V gene has CDR1 SEHNR and CDR2 FQNEAQ (reference sequence). CDR3 length: 13 residues. Trimming pared 5 bases from V and 5 bases from J, leaving 13 bases between. As DNA, the CDR3 is TGTGCCAGCAGCACCAAGGGCCCGAACGAGCAGTACTTC. Its protein product is CASSTKGPNEQYF.

The J gene is TRBJ2-4, the V gene TRBV24-1; TRBD2 agrees at 9 bases. The junction had 5 bases not matched to a gene; V was cut back by 2 bases and J by 4 bases. The CDR3 contains 16 residues. The germline V gene encodes CDR1 KGHDR and CDR2 SFDVKD. This CDR3 is CATSDSAGGGKNIQYF. For the CDR3, the DNA is TGTGCCACCAGTGATTCAGCGGGAGGCGGTAAAAACATTCAGTACTTC.

Only a few counts were recorded for this clonotype. The DNA for the CDR3 is TGTGCCAGCAGCCGTAGCGGGAGCGCCTACGAGCAGTACTTC. Amino acid sequence: CASSRSGSAYEQYF. The gene calls are TRBV12-3 or TRBV12-4 and TRBJ2-7; 9 bases map to TRBD2. CDR3 length: 14 residues. V lost 6 bases and J lost 2; bases outside the gene matches: 5.

The chain combines TRBV20-1 with TRBJ2-5; 10 bases are a match to TRBD1. J was trimmed by 5 bases and V by 0 bases; bases with no gene match: 6. CDR1 is DFQATT and CDR2 is SNEGSKA in the germline V gene (reference sequence). The CDR3 runs 15 residues. The CDR3 region has the DNA TGCAGTGCTAGAGATCTGGGACAGGGGATTGAGACCCAGTACTTC. Protein: CSARDLGQGIETQYF.

The V and J genes are TRBV6-1 and TRBJ2-7; 9 positions agree with TRBD1. The V and J ends lost 8 bases and 2 bases, in that order; junction bases with no gene match: 1. From germline, CDR1 is MNHNS and CDR2 SASEGT. The CDR3 length is 12 residues. This CDR3 reads CASRQGAYEQYF. The CDR3 DNA follows: TGTGCCAGCCGACAGGGGGCCTACGAGCAGTACTTC.

This clonotype showed up just a few times. V gene TRBV27 combines with J gene TRBJ1-6; no definite D call. The CDR3 has 12 residues. The V and J ends lost 4 bases and 8 bases respectively, with 6 bases between them. Germline CDR1 reads MNHEY; CDR2 reads SMNVEV (reference sequence). The DNA of the CDR3 is TGTGCCAGCAGTTACGCGGATTCACCCCTCCACTTT. Protein: CASSYADSPLHF.

The rearrangement joins TRBV14 to TRBJ2-1, with 7 bases aligning to TRBD2. V shed 4 bases, J shed 6 bases, and the junction held 15 bases outside the gene matches. Germline assignment: CDR1 SGHDN and CDR2 FVKESK. This CDR3 region has 17 residues. This chain's CDR3 is CASSPFGGRERGNEQFF. CDR3 DNA: TGTGCCAGCAGCCCGTTTGGAGGGCGGGAGAGGGGCAATGAGCAGTTCTTC.

This clonotype has only a few counts. V usage is TRBV5-1 and J usage is TRBJ1-3; possible D gene TRBD1, 5 bases. V was shortened by 5 bases and J by 0 bases, with 12 bases between the two germline ends. Germline CDR1 and CDR2: SGHRS and YFSETQ. The CDR3 extends over 15 amino acids. This CDR3 reads CASSHDSTSGNTIYF. CDR3 DNA: TGCGCCAGCAGTCACGACAGTACCTCTGGAAACACCATATATTTT.